This T cell receptor (beta chain) was found in a study of shared clonotypes between healthy human individuals. Only in-frame clones appear in the TCRdb table, and some are missing; sequencing was by immunoSEQ multiplex PCR. The repertoire holds over a million clones, with about 80% as singletons. The CDR3 sequence is 15 residues long. CDR1 and CDR2 (germline): MGHRA, YSYEKL. Trimming pared 4 bases from V and 2 bases from J, leaving 15 bases between. Donors, healthy HIV-negative adults, lacked recent acute infections or vaccinations. The clonotype was recovered from a man aged 18 to 30 in good health. Some clones in this sample may be carry-over from other donors' samples. The chain uses TRBV4-1 and TRBJ2-7; no definite D call. Sequenced input: memory CD4+ T cells from PBMCs. The subset is: CD45RA-negative fraction. Here the CDR3 reads CASSRVDTDPYEQYF. The CDR3 DNA is TGCGCCAGCAGCCGAGTCGACACCGACCCCTACGAGCAGTACTTC.